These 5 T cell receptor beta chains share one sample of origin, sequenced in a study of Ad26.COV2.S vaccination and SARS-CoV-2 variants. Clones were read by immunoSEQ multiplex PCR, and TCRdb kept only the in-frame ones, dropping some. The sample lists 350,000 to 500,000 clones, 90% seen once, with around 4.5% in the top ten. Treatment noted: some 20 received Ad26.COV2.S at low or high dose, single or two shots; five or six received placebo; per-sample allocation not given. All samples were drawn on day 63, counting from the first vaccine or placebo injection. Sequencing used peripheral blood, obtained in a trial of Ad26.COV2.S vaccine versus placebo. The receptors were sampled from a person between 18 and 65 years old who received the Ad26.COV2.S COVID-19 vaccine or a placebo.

CDR3 bases: TGTGCCAGCAGCCTTTGGACAGGGGGGAACACTGAAGCTTTCTTT. It codes for CASSLWTGGNTEAFF. The chain is built from TRBV7-9 and TRBJ1-1, with 10 bases lining up with TRBD1. Germline V gene lookup returns CDR1 SEHNR and CDR2 FQNEAQ (reference sequence). J lost 1 base, V lost 5 bases, and 4 bases had no gene match. CDR3 size: 15 residues.

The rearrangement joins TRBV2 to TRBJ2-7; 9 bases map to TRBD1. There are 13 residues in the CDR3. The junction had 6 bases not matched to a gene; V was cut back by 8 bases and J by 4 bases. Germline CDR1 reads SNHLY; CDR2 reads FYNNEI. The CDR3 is CASGGQGSYEQYF. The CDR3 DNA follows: TGTGCCAGCGGGGGACAGGGTTCATACGAGCAGTACTTC.

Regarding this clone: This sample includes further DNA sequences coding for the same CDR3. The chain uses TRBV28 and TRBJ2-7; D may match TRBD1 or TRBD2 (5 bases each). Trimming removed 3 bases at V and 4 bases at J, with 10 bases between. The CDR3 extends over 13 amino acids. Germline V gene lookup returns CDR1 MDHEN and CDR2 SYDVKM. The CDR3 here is CASSLLGPYEQYF. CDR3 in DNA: TGTGCCAGCAGTTTGTTGGGACCTTACGAGCAGTACTTC.

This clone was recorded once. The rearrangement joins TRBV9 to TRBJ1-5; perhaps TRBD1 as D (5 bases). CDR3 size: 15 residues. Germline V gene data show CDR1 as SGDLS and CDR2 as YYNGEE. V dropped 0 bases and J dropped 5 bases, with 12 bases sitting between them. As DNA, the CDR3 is TGTGCCAGCAGCGTAGCTCGCGGGGCAGATCAGCCCCAGCATTTT. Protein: CASSVARGADQPQHF.

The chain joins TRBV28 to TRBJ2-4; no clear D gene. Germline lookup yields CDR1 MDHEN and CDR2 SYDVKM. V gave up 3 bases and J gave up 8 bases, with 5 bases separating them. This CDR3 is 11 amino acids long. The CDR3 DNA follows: TGTGCCAGCAGTTTCTCCCACATTCAGTACTTC. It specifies CASSFSHIQYF.